The rows below give T cell receptor beta chains drawn from one sample of a study of neoadjuvant anti-PD-1 for oral cavity cancer. Some clones are missing from TCRdb's copy, which holds only in-frame ones; the method was immunoSEQ multiplex PCR. The sample holds roughly 13,000 clones, roughly 70% seen once. The specimen was PBMCs, collected after nivolumab (anti-PD-1) treatment. The origin of the receptors is a person aged 35-80 years with oral cavity squamous cell carcinoma. Both conserved end residues are part of each CDR3. The D gene is left open where the match is weak. Only part of the rows carry a size: once, few, many, or a class if the clone is expanded.

d_call: -; cdr3_length: 11; clone_size: -; j_call: TRBJ2-7; v_call: TRBV10-3; cdr3_nt: TGTGCCATCAGTGAGTACTACGAGCAGTACTTC; cdr3_aa: CAISEYYEQYF
d_call: TRBD1; cdr3_length: 15; clone_size: -; j_call: TRBJ1-6; v_call: TRBV6-5; cdr3_nt: TGTGCCAGCAAGACAGGGGGCGTGTATAATTCACCCCTCCACTTT; cdr3_aa: CASKTGGVYNSPLHF
d_call: TRBD1; cdr3_length: 12; clone_size: -; j_call: TRBJ1-5; v_call: TRBV10-2; cdr3_nt: TGCGCCGTACAGGGGGGCAATCAGCCCCAGCATTTT; cdr3_aa: CAVQGGNQPQHF
d_call: -; cdr3_length: 13; clone_size: few; j_call: TRBJ1-2; v_call: TRBV7-2; cdr3_nt: TGTGCCAGCAGCTTGGGGCCATCTAAGGGCTACACCTTC; cdr3_aa: CASSLGPSKGYTF
d_call: TRBD2; cdr3_length: 13; clone_size: -; j_call: TRBJ2-7; v_call: TRBV27; cdr3_nt: TGTGCCAGCATACAAGCGGGAGGCGGCGAGCAGTACTTC; cdr3_aa: CASIQAGGGEQYF
d_call: -; cdr3_length: 17; clone_size: once; j_call: TRBJ2-7; v_call: TRBV30; cdr3_nt: TGTGCCTGGAACCCCGGACAGGGGATAGGGACTAGGGGCGAGCAGTACTTC; cdr3_aa: CAWNPGQGIGTRGEQYF
d_call: -; cdr3_length: 13; clone_size: few; j_call: TRBJ1-5; v_call: TRBV2; cdr3_nt: TGTGCCAGCAGTGACAGTAGCAATCAGCCCCAGCATTTT; cdr3_aa: CASSDSSNQPQHF
d_call: -; cdr3_length: 17; clone_size: few; j_call: TRBJ1-2; v_call: TRBV4-1; cdr3_nt: TGCGCCAGCAGCCAAGACCTGGTTGCAGGGACCTTCTATGGCTACACCTTC; cdr3_aa: CASSQDLVAGTFYGYTF
d_call: -; cdr3_length: 14; clone_size: once; j_call: TRBJ2-3; v_call: TRBV7-7; cdr3_nt: TGTGCTAGCAGCTTAGGTTCTAGCACAGATACGCAGTATTTT; cdr3_aa: CASSLGSSTDTQYF
d_call: TRBD2; cdr3_length: 15; clone_size: -; j_call: TRBJ2-1; v_call: TRBV27; cdr3_nt: TGTGCCAGCAGTGAGAGGACTAGCTCCTACAATGAGCAGTTCTTC; cdr3_aa: CASSERTSSYNEQFF
d_call: -; cdr3_length: 13; clone_size: -; j_call: TRBJ2-5; v_call: TRBV5-4; cdr3_nt: TGTGCCAGCAGCTTGGTCACGCAAGAGACCCAGTACTTC; cdr3_aa: CASSLVTQETQYF
d_call: -; cdr3_length: 13; clone_size: -; j_call: TRBJ1-4; v_call: TRBV11-2; cdr3_nt: TGTGCCAGCAGCTTAGTAGTTAATGAAAAACTGTTTTTT; cdr3_aa: CASSLVVNEKLFF
d_call: TRBD2; cdr3_length: 17; clone_size: -; j_call: TRBJ2-5; v_call: TRBV15; cdr3_nt: TGTGCCACCAGCAGAGAAAAGACGGGAGGGGAGTTGGGGACCCAGTACTTC; cdr3_aa: CATSREKTGGELGTQYF
d_call: -; cdr3_length: 12; clone_size: few; j_call: TRBJ2-1; v_call: TRBV19; cdr3_nt: TGTGCCAGTAGTATAGGCTACAATGAGCAGTTCTTC; cdr3_aa: CASSIGYNEQFF
d_call: TRBD2; cdr3_length: 15; clone_size: -; j_call: TRBJ2-1; v_call: TRBV6-1; cdr3_nt: TGTGCCAGCATGGGACTAGCGGGATTCTACAATGAGCAGTTCTTC; cdr3_aa: CASMGLAGFYNEQFF
d_call: TRBD2; cdr3_length: 14; clone_size: -; j_call: TRBJ2-1; v_call: TRBV5-6; cdr3_nt: TGTGCCAGCAGCTCAGCGGGAACCTACAATGAGCAGTTCTTC; cdr3_aa: CASSSAGTYNEQFF
d_call: -; cdr3_length: 13; clone_size: few; j_call: TRBJ1-4; v_call: TRBV10-1; cdr3_nt: TGCGCCAGCAGTGAGTCCGGCAGCCAAAAACTGTTTTTT; cdr3_aa: CASSESGSQKLFF
d_call: -; cdr3_length: 15; clone_size: -; j_call: TRBJ1-2; v_call: TRBV19; cdr3_nt: TGTGCCACCCCTCAATGGGCCGGAACTAACTATGGCTACACCTTC; cdr3_aa: CATPQWAGTNYGYTF
d_call: TRBD2; cdr3_length: 17; clone_size: -; j_call: TRBJ2-7; v_call: TRBV5-1; cdr3_nt: TGCGCCAGCAGCCCAAAGCTTGCGGGAGCCTTCTCCTACGAGCAGTACTTC; cdr3_aa: CASSPKLAGAFSYEQYF
d_call: TRBD1; cdr3_length: 14; clone_size: -; j_call: TRBJ2-7; v_call: TRBV28; cdr3_nt: TGTGCCAGCAGCCGGGACAGGTTCTCCTACGAGCAGTACTTC; cdr3_aa: CASSRDRFSYEQYF
d_call: TRBD1; cdr3_length: 13; clone_size: -; j_call: TRBJ1-1; v_call: TRBV10-3; cdr3_nt: TGTGCCATCACCCAAGGACAGGGGCGACAAGCTTTCTTT; cdr3_aa: CAITQGQGRQAFF
d_call: TRBD2; cdr3_length: 16; clone_size: -; j_call: TRBJ2-3; v_call: TRBV27; cdr3_nt: TGTGCCAGCAGTGGACTAGCGGGAGGGGGAACAGATACGCAGTATTTT; cdr3_aa: CASSGLAGGGTDTQYF
d_call: TRBD1; cdr3_length: 14; clone_size: few; j_call: TRBJ1-1; v_call: TRBV5-1; cdr3_nt: TGCGCCAGCAGCCAAAATGACAGGGGCACTGAAGCTTTCTTT; cdr3_aa: CASSQNDRGTEAFF
d_call: -; cdr3_length: 15; clone_size: -; j_call: TRBJ2-1; v_call: TRBV27; cdr3_nt: TGTGCCAGCAGACTAGGGGGGGCGGGAGACAATGAGCAGTTCTTC; cdr3_aa: CASRLGGAGDNEQFF
d_call: -; cdr3_length: 16; clone_size: -; j_call: TRBJ2-3; v_call: TRBV25-1; cdr3_nt: TGTGCCAGCAGTGATACCCTAGCGCCTAGCACAGATACGCAGTATTTT; cdr3_aa: CASSDTLAPSTDTQYF
d_call: TRBD1; cdr3_length: 14; clone_size: -; j_call: TRBJ1-5; v_call: TRBV28; cdr3_nt: TGTGCCAGCAGTCGGGACAGGGGAGGCCAGCCCCAGCATTTT; cdr3_aa: CASSRDRGGQPQHF
d_call: -; cdr3_length: 14; clone_size: -; j_call: TRBJ1-4; v_call: TRBV6-6; cdr3_nt: TGTGCCAGCAGTTCCGGGACCCTCGGGGAAAAACTGTTTTTT; cdr3_aa: CASSSGTLGEKLFF
d_call: TRBD2; cdr3_length: 15; clone_size: -; j_call: TRBJ2-1; v_call: TRBV15; cdr3_nt: TGTGCCACCACCCCAGCGGGAGAATCCTACAATGAGCAGTTCTTC; cdr3_aa: CATTPAGESYNEQFF